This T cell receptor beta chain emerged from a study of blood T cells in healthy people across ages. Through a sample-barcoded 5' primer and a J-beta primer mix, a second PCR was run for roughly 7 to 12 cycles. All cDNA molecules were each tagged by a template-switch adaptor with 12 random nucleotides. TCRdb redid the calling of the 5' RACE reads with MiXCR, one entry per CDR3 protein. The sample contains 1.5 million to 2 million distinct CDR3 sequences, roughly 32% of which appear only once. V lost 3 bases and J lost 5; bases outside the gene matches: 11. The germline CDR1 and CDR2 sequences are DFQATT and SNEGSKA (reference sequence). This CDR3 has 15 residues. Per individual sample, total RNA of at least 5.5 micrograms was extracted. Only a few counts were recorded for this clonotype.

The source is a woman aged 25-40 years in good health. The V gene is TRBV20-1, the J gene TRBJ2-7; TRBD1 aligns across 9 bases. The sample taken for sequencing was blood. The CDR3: CSASLLLTGGNEQYF. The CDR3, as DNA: TGCAGTGCTAGCCTGCTCTTGACAGGGGGTAACGAGCAGTACTTC.